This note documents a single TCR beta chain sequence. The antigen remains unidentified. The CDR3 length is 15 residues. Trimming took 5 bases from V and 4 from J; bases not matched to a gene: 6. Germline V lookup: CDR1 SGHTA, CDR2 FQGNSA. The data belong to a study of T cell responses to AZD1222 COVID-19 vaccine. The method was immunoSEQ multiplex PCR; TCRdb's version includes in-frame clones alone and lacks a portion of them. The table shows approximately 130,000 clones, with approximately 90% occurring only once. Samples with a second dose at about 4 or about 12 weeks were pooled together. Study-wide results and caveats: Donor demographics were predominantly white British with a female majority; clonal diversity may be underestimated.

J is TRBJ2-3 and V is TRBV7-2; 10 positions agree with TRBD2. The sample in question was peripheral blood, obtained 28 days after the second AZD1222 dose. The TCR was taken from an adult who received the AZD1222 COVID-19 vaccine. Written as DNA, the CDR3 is TGTGCCAGCAGCCTAAGCGGGAGGGCATCAGATACGCAGTATTTT. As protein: CASSLSGRASDTQYF.